Described below is a single TCR beta chain sequence and its context. Antigen specificity is unknown. This specimen comes from a study of T cells in narcolepsy. Study conclusions and caveats: In some patient and control memory CD4+ samples, autoreactive clones were absent.

Some clones are missing from TCRdb's copy, which holds only in-frame ones; the method was immunoSEQ multiplex PCR. The profile shows about 33,000 clones, about 90% of them singletons. The TCR originated in a human donor with narcolepsy. Source material: CD45RA- memory CD4+ T cells from PBMCs.

Here the CDR3 reads CASSLLSSANEKLFF. DNA of the CDR3: TGTGCCAGCAGCTTATTATCGTCCGCTAATGAAAAACTGTTTTTT. The J gene is TRBJ1-4, the V gene TRBV7-9; no reliable D call. The CDR3 covers 15 residues. Deletions cut 2 bases from V and 3 bases from J, with 10 bases between. Germline V gene lookup returns CDR1 SEHNR and CDR2 FQNEAQ (reference sequence).